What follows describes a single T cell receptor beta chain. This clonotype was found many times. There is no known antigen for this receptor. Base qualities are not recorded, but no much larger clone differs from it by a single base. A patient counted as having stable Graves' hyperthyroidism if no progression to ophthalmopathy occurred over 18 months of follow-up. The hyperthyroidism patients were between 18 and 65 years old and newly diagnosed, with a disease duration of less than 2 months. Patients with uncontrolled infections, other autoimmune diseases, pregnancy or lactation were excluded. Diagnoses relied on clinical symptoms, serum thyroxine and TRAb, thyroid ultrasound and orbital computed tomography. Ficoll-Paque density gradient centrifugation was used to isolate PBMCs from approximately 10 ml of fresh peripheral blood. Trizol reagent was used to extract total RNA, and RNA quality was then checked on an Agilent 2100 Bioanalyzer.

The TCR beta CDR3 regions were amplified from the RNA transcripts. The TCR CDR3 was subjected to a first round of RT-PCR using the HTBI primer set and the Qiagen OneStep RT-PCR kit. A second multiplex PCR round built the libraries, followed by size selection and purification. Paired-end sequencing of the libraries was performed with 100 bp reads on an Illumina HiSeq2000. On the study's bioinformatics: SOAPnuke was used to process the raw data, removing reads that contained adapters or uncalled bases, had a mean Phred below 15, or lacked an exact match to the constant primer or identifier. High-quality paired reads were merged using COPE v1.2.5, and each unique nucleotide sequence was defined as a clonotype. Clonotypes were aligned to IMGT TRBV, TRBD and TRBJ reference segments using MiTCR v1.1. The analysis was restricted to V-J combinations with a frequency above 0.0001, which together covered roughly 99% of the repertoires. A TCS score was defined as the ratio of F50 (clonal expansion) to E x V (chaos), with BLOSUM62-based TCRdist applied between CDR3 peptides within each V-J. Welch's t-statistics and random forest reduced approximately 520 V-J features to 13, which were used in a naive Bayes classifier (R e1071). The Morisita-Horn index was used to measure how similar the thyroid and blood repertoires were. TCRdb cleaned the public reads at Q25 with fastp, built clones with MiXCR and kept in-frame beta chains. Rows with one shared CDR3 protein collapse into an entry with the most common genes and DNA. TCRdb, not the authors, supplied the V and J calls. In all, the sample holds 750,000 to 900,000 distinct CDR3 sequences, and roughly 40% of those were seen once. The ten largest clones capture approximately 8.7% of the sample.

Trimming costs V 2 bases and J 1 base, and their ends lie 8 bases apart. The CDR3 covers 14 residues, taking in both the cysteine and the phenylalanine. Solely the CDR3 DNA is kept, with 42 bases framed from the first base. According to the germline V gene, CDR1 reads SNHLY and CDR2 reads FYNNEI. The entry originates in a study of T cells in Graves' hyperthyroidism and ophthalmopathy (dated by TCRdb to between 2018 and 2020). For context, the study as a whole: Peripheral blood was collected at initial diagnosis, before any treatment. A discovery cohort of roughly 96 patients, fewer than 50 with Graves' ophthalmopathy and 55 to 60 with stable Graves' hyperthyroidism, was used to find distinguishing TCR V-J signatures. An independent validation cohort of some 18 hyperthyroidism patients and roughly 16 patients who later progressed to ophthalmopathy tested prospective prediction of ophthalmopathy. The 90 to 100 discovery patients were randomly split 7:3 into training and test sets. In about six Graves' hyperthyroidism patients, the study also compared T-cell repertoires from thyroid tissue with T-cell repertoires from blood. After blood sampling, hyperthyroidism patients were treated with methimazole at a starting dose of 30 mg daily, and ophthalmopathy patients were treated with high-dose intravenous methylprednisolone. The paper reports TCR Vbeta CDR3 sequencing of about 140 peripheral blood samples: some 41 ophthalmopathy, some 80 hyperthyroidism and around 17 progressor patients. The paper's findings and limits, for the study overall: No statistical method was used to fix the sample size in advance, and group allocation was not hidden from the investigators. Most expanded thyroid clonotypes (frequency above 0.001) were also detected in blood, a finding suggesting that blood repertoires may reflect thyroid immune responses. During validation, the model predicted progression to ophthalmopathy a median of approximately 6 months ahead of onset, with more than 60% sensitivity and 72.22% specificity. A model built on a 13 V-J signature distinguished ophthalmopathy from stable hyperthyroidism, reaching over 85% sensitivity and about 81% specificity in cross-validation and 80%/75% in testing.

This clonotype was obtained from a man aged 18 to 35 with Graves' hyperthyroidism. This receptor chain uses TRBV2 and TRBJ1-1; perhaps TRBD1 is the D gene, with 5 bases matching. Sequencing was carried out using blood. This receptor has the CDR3 CASSESGQNTEAFF. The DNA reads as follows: TGTGCCAGCAGTGAATCCGGACAGAACACTGAAGCTTTCTTT.